This TCR beta chain originates from a study of neurological immune-mediated disorders. PBMCs stored at -80 C, numbering 2 million, were the origin of the unsorted libraries. The output of every sequencing run exceeded 200 million TCR-beta sequences, derived from 15-18 subjects. TCRdb reprocessed the 5' RACE reads via MiXCR and lists one record per CDR3 protein. This table holds 40,000 or so distinct CDR3 sequences, 2.5% found once. In this sample, this clonotype turned up many times. Antigen specificity is unknown. Study findings and constraints: Multiple sclerosis patients had less TCR clonal expansion than even healthy controls, unlike HTLV-1-associated myelopathy. Phylogenetically, 18 of 34 multiple sclerosis patients' repertoires fell into one related-CDR3 cluster, a possible signature.

The sample was PBMCs. This receptor was taken from a man aged 45 to 65 with multiple sclerosis.

The CDR3 DNA is TGTGCCAGCTCCCGCTGGACAGGGGGTTTCCCTGAAGCTTTCTTT. Encoded protein: CASSRWTGGFPEAFF. The genes are TRBV6-2 or TRBV6-3 and TRBJ1-1, with TRBD1 matching 10 bases. Trimming cost V 8 bases and J 6 bases; bases outside gene matches: 12. Germline lookup yields CDR1 MNHEY and CDR2 SVGEGT. This CDR3 contains 15 residues.